One and the same sample provided the 18 T cell receptor beta chains below, sequenced in a study of STAT5B mutations in CD4+ large granular lymphocyte leukemia. Libraries were prepared by immunoSEQ multiplex PCR; TCRdb keeps only in-frame clonotypes and omits some of them. The table lists about 35,000 clones, about four fifths of them singletons, with 3.5% to 5% in the top ten. The sequencing sample was made of CD4+ T cells from blood buffy coats. These receptors were collected from a human donor in good health.

This chain joins TRBV7-2 and TRBJ2-5; D unresolved. Germline loops: CDR1 SGHTA, CDR2 FQGNSA. The CDR3 is 15 residues long. V lost 2 bases to trimming and J lost 0 bases, with 10 bases between them. CDR3 residues: CASSLSGSYQETQYF. In DNA form, the CDR3 reads TGTGCCAGCAGCTTATCGGGTTCGTACCAAGAGACCCAGTACTTC.

The gene calls are TRBV19 and TRBJ2-7; 9 nucleotides align to TRBD2. The germline CDR1 and CDR2 sequences are LNHDA and SQIVND (reference sequence). The CDR3 covers 16 residues. Trimming at V came to 3 bases and at J to 4 bases, leaving 10 bases not matched to a gene. The CDR3: CASSMGTSRNRYEQYF. In nucleotides, the CDR3 is TGTGCCAGTAGTATGGGGACTAGCCGAAACAGGTACGAGCAGTACTTC.

This chain uses TRBV18 with TRBJ2-2, with 9 nucleotides matching TRBD1. CDR1 is KGHSH, CDR2 LQKENI, per germline. With 4 bases clipped from V and 6 bases from J, the junction kept 3 bases outside the gene matches. The CDR3 consists of 14 residues. The CDR3 DNA reads as TGTGCCAGCTCACGGGACAGGGAACCCGGGGAGCTGTTTTTT. Translated: CASSRDREPGELFF.

V is TRBV10-2 and J is TRBJ2-7; the D gene is possibly TRBD2 (7 bases). The CDR3 loop spans 16 amino acids. CDR1 and CDR2 from the germline V gene are WSHSY and SAAADI. V lost 5 bases, J lost 2 bases, and 19 bases lay in between. The chain's CDR3 is CASSPTWGGQPYEQYF. CDR3 coding DNA: TGCGCCAGCAGTCCTACATGGGGGGGCCAGCCCTACGAGCAGTACTTC.

The chain links TRBV2 to TRBJ2-3, with TRBD2 matching 15 bases. Per the germline V gene, CDR1 is SNHLY and CDR2 is FYNNEI. The CDR3 is 18 residues long. V lost 6 bases, J lost 2 bases, and 9 bases stayed unmatched. In DNA, the CDR3 is TGTGCCAGCAGACGGACTAGCGGGAGGGGGGTGATCACAGATACGCAGTATTTT. It translates to CASRRTSGRGVITDTQYF.

The chain links TRBV7-2 to TRBJ2-7; D is possibly TRBD1 (6 bases). V lost 3 bases and J lost 7, with 13 bases in between. CDR1 and CDR2 from the germline V gene are SGHTA and FQGNSA. The CDR3 has 13 residues. CDR3 nucleotide sequence: TGTGCCAGCAGCTTCCAGGGGACGAAAGAGCAGTACTTC. Translation gives CASSFQGTKEQYF.

The chain recombines TRBV11-2 with TRBJ2-1, with D perhaps TRBD2 (6 bases). The germline V gene has CDR1 SGHAT and CDR2 FQNNGV. The CDR3 has 15 residues. Trimming took off 0 bases at V and 9 bases at J, with 15 bases between the two ends. CDR3 DNA: TGTGCCAGCAGCTTAGATGGGACTGGGGTCGGTGAGCAGTTCTTC. Translating gives CASSLDGTGVGEQFF.

The chain uses TRBV7-2 and TRBJ2-5; TRBD2 aligns across 8 bases. V dropped 3 bases and J dropped 9; count of bases not matched to a gene: 12. The CDR3 runs to 15 residues. Looked up from germline, CDR1 is SGHTA and CDR2 is FQGNSA. For the CDR3, the DNA is TGTGCCAGCAGCTTTCAAAGCGGGGGCCGAGGGGCCCAGTACTTC. This sequence encodes CASSFQSGGRGAQYF.

This rearrangement joins TRBV6-6 to TRBJ2-3, with D perhaps TRBD1 or TRBD2 (5 bases each). Germline V gives CDR1 MNHNY, CDR2 SVGAGI (reference sequence). V shed 6 bases and J shed 7 bases, with 20 bases lying between them. The CDR3 sequence is 15 residues long. CDR3 residues: CASRLRGGWANTQYF. CDR3 sequence (DNA): TGTGCCAGCAGACTACGGGGCGGGTGGGCAAATACGCAGTATTTT.

In DNA form, the CDR3 reads TGCGCCAGCAGCCGAGCGGGAACAACTAATGAAAAACTGTTTTTT. Encoded protein: CASSRAGTTNEKLFF. The chain couples TRBV4-1 to TRBJ1-4; D unresolved. Trimming left V 4 bases short and J 0 bases short, with 9 bases between. The CDR3 covers 15 residues. In germline, CDR1 is MGHRA, CDR2 YSYEKL.

The V gene is TRBV19, the J gene TRBJ2-1; D remains ambiguous. Trimming cost V 3 bases and J 5 bases, with 11 bases left between them. This CDR3 has 14 residues. In germline, CDR1 is LNHDA, CDR2 SQIVND (reference sequence). In DNA form, the CDR3 reads TGTGCCAGTAGTATTTCTCGGATCAACAATGAGCAGTTCTTC. It yields the protein CASSISRINNEQFF.

V and J are TRBV5-5 and TRBJ2-3; TRBD1 agrees at 7 bases. CDR3 size: 12 residues. Trimming took 4 bases from V and 11 from J; bases not matched to a gene: 7. Germline values: CDR1 SGHKS, CDR2 YYEKEE (reference sequence). The CDR3 DNA follows: TGTGCCAGCAGCCCTACAGGGGTGGTGCAGTATTTT. Translating it yields CASSPTGVVQYF.

The chain recombines TRBV12-5 with TRBJ2-3; D gene unclear. CDR1 and CDR2 (germline): LGHNT, FRNRAP. The V gene lost 7 bases and the J gene lost 2 bases, with 10 bases spanning the gap. The CDR3 spans 13 residues. CDR3: CASAPQITDTQYF. The DNA of the CDR3 is TGTGCTAGTGCTCCCCAGATCACAGATACGCAGTATTTT.

The J gene is TRBJ2-3, the V gene TRBV7-3; 7 bases map to TRBD2. The ends lost 1 base at V and 2 bases at J; junction bases unmatched: 3. Germline values: CDR1 SGHTA, CDR2 FQGTGA. There are 15 residues in the CDR3. For the CDR3, the DNA is TGTGCCAGCAGCTTAAGGGCGGGAGACACAGATACGCAGTATTTT. Amino acids: CASSLRAGDTDTQYF. The full variable domain, rest sourced from reference TRBV7-3 and TRBJ2-3, is GAGVSQTPSNKVTEKGKYVELRCDPISGHTALYWYRQSLGQGPEFLIYFQGTGAADDSGLPNDRFFAVRPEGSVSTLKIQRTERGDSAVYLCASSLRAGDTDTQYFGPGTRLTVL.

The V and J genes are TRBV5-1 and TRBJ1-2; 8 bases are a match to TRBD1. Germline values: CDR1 SGHRS, CDR2 YFSETQ. V lost 2 bases and J lost 4; bases outside the gene matches: 7. The CDR3 consists of 15 residues. The CDR3 is CASSFEETGVYGYTF. CDR3 nucleotide sequence: TGCGCCAGCAGCTTTGAGGAGACAGGGGTCTATGGCTACACCTTC.

The chain employs TRBV9 and TRBJ2-1; the match to TRBD2 covers 7 bases. CDR3 size: 13 residues. Germline CDR1 reads SGDLS; CDR2 reads YYNGEE. The trim removed 0 bases at V and 9 bases at J, leaving 3 bases unmatched. For the CDR3, the DNA is TGTGCCAGCAGCGTAGTAGCGGGCGCTGAGCAGTTCTTC. Its protein product is CASSVVAGAEQFF.

The chain joins TRBV5-1 to TRBJ2-7, with TRBD1 matching over 8 bases. Per the germline V gene, CDR1 is SGHRS and CDR2 is YFSETQ. The CDR3 is 17 amino acids. After removal of 0 bases from V and 0 bases from J, the junction contained 8 bases not matched to a gene. In DNA, the CDR3 is TGCGCCAGCAGCTTGGCAGCCACAGGGGGGTTCTCCTACGAGCAGTACTTC. Its protein is CASSLAATGGFSYEQYF. Full variable domain (rest looked up from reference TRBV5-1 and TRBJ2-7): KAGVTQTPRYLIKTRGQQVTLSCSPISGHRSVSWYQQTPGQGLQFLFEYFSETQRNKGNFPGRFSGRQFSNSRSEMNVSTLELGDSALYLCASSLAATGGFSYEQYFGPGTRLTVT.

This chain links TRBV5-1 with TRBJ2-2, with D hard to call. Germline V gene lookup returns CDR1 SGHRS and CDR2 YFSETQ. The V and J ends lost 2 bases and 0 bases respectively, with 5 bases between them. The CDR3 extends over 14 amino acids. CDR3 nucleotide sequence: TGCGCCAGCAGCTTTCAAGCGAACACCGGGGAGCTGTTTTTT. Translating gives CASSFQANTGELFF.